Below, 22 T cell receptor beta chains from the same sample are listed, as sequenced in a study of T cell repertoires in cytomegalovirus infection. A single record per CDR3 protein comes from TCRdb applying MiXCR to the reads. The repertoire consists of approximately 1,000,000 distinct CDR3 sequences, with around a third occurring once and the leading ten covering over 12%. Antigens of these TCRs are unknown. The sequencing here drew on cultured CD8+ T cells from PBMCs, taken from culture after CMV antigen stimulation. These TCRs come from a human donor in good health (CMV status not recorded). Some clones in this sample may be carry-over from other donors' samples.

This clonotype was counted a few times. V usage is TRBV20-1 and J usage is TRBJ2-2; D is unclear. The CDR3 extends over 13 amino acids. Germline CDR1 DFQATT, CDR2 SNEGSKA (reference sequence). The V end was cut by 4 bases, the J end by 1 base, with 7 bases between. The CDR3 DNA reads as TGCAGTGCTACGGACCAGAACACCGGGGAGCTGTTTTTT. Its protein is CSATDQNTGELFF.

The J gene is TRBJ2-1, the V gene TRBV9; perhaps D is TRBD1 or TRBD2 (6 bases each). The germline CDR1 and CDR2 sequences are SGDLS and YYNGEE. The CDR3 is 15 residues long. The V end was cut by 3 bases, the J end by 4 bases, with 14 bases between. The DNA of the CDR3 is TGTGCCAGCAGCGCCCCCACGGGGGCATACAATGAGCAGTTCTTC. Translating it yields CASSAPTGAYNEQFF. Supplemented by reference TRBV9 and TRBJ2-1, the full variable domain reads DSGVTQTPKHLITATGQRVTLRCSPRSGDLSVYWYQQSLDQGLQFLIQYYNGEERAKGNILERFSAQQFPDLHSELNLSSLELGDSALYFCASSAPTGAYNEQFFGPGTRLTVL.

This clonotype has more than one count but fewer than ten. The V call is TRBV29-1, the J call TRBJ2-1; D uncertain. V lost 0 bases, J lost 0 bases, and 9 bases lay in between. The CDR3 is 15 amino acids. In germline, CDR1 is SQVTM, CDR2 ANQGSEA. Here the CDR3 reads CSVEEGRSSYNEQFF. The CDR3, as DNA: TGCAGCGTTGAAGAAGGGCGGAGCTCCTACAATGAGCAGTTCTTC.

The chain links TRBV6-1 to TRBJ1-1, with D hard to call. Germline V lookup: CDR1 MNHNS, CDR2 SASEGT. V was shortened by 4 bases and J by 4 bases, with 13 bases between the two germline ends. The CDR3 is made up of 14 amino acids. DNA for the CDR3: TGTGCCAGCAGTGCGATAGGGTATGGCACTGAAGCTTTCTTT. Translation: CASSAIGYGTEAFF.

The chain uses TRBV6-1 and TRBJ2-1; D is perhaps TRBD1 or TRBD2 (5 bases each). Germline CDR1 MNHNS, CDR2 SASEGT. Trimming pared 6 bases from V and 5 bases from J, leaving 17 bases between. The CDR3 is made up of 15 amino acids. The CDR3, as DNA: TGTGCCAGCAGCCGCGTTGAGGGGTATAACAATGAGCAGTTCTTC. Translation gives CASSRVEGYNNEQFF.

The chain links TRBV6-1 to TRBJ1-1; D not certain. In germline, CDR1 is MNHNS, CDR2 SASEGT. The CDR3 sequence is 12 residues long. V gave up 7 bases and J gave up 5 bases, with 11 bases separating them. CDR3 amino acids: CASTALSTEAFF. CDR3 nucleotides: TGTGCCAGCACTGCCCTAAGTACTGAAGCTTTCTTT.

This clonotype was recorded at least ten times. The CDR3 protein is CASSSPNREEQYF. The CDR3 nucleotides are TGTGCCAGCAGCTCCCCAAACAGGGAGGAGCAGTACTTC. This rearrangement joins TRBV7-2 to TRBJ2-7, with D perhaps matching TRBD1 (6 bases). Germline V CDR1 and CDR2: SGHTA, FQGNSA. Trimming took 4 bases from V and 7 from J, leaving 14 bases between them. This CDR3 contains 13 residues.

The rearrangement joins TRBV10-3 to TRBJ1-2; tentative D call: TRBD1 (5 bases). The CDR3 runs 14 residues. CDR1 is ENHRY, CDR2 SYGVKD, per germline. V lost 2 bases and J 4 bases, leaving 11 bases between the germline ends. CDR3 in DNA: TGTGCCATCAGTGAGGCGCGACAGTCCTATGGCTACACCTTC. Protein sequence: CAISEARQSYGYTF.

Note on this clonotype: The conserved phenylalanine or tryptophan is not found at the CDR3 terminus, so this likely reflects a read error. J is TRBJ2-3 and V is TRBV7-6; D could derive from TRBD1 or TRBD2 (5 bases each). From germline, CDR1 is SGHVS and CDR2 FNYEAQ. The CDR3 sequence is 15 residues long. V lost 5 bases, J lost 2 bases, and 14 bases lay in between. The CDR3 reads CASSTGPYSTDTQYL. The CDR3 nucleotides are TGTGCCAGCAGCACGGGACCTTACTCCACAGATACGCAGTATCTT.

The chain uses TRBV12-3 or TRBV12-4 and TRBJ1-1; D is undetermined. The CDR3 has 13 residues. V was shortened by 1 base and J by 6 bases, with 9 bases between the two germline ends. The CDR3 protein is CASSLGEGPEAFF. CDR3 bases: TGTGCCAGCAGTTTAGGGGAGGGTCCTGAAGCTTTCTTT.

In its sample, this clonotype was seen once. V gene TRBV5-6 combines with J gene TRBJ2-5, with 8 bases aligning to TRBD1. The V and J ends lost 3 bases and 3 bases, in that order; junction bases with no gene match: 13. The CDR3 runs to 17 residues. Germline lookup yields CDR1 SGHDT and CDR2 YYEEEE. Here the CDR3 DNA reads TGTGCCAGCAGCTCCCTGCCTGGACAGGGCAACAAAGAGACCCAGTACTTC. It specifies CASSSLPGQGNKETQYF.

To note about this clonotype: A read error is possible here, since a much larger clone lies one base away. The chain employs TRBV7-6 and TRBJ2-2, with TRBD2 matching 8 bases. This CDR3 contains 15 residues. CDR1 and CDR2 from the germline V gene are SGHVS and FNYEAQ. DNA for the CDR3: TGTGCTAGCAGCTCCCTGGCGGGGGGTTCCGAGGAGCTGTTTTTT. Amino acids: CASSSLAGGSEELFF.

The table lists this clonotype with a few counts. The rearrangement links TRBV27 to TRBJ2-7, with 10 bases aligning to TRBD2. V lost 7 bases and J lost 5; bases outside the gene matches: 8. The CDR3 has 14 amino acids. The germline V gene has CDR1 MNHEY and CDR2 SMNVEV (reference sequence). This CDR3 is CASTVSGGANEQYF. DNA for the CDR3: TGTGCCAGCACTGTAAGCGGGGGGGCCAACGAGCAGTACTTC.

There are a few counts of this clonotype. The chain carries TRBV27 and TRBJ2-7; 9 nucleotides match TRBD2. The trim removed 3 bases at V and 4 bases at J, leaving 4 bases unmatched. Germline CDR1 and CDR2: MNHEY and SMNVEV (reference sequence). The CDR3 length is 14 residues. Written as DNA, the CDR3 is TGTGCCAGCAGTTTGGCTAGCGGGGCGTACGAGCAGTACGTC. This codes for CASSLASGAYEQYV.

In its sample, this clonotype was seen many times. The DNA of the CDR3 is TGTGCCAGCAGCTTATGGGCCAACGCCAAAAACATTCAGTACTTC. As protein: CASSLWANAKNIQYF. The chain combines TRBV11-2 with TRBJ2-4; D is uncertain. V dropped 2 bases and J dropped 1 base, with 9 bases sitting between them. Germline lookup yields CDR1 SGHAT and CDR2 FQNNGV. The CDR3 sequence is 15 residues long.

The V and J genes are TRBV20-1 and TRBJ1-1; D is unresolved. Germline V gives CDR1 DFQATT, CDR2 SNEGSKA (reference sequence). The CDR3 extends over 14 amino acids. CDR3 DNA: TGCGCTACTCAGAACGTCCAGTTGAACACTGAAGCTTTCTTT. Translating it yields CATQNVQLNTEAFF.

V is TRBV10-3 and J is TRBJ2-7; TRBD1 matches at 10 bases. This CDR3 contains 14 residues. Germline V gene lookup returns CDR1 ENHRY and CDR2 SYGVKD. J lost 7 bases, V lost 6 bases, and 9 bases had no gene match. CDR3 in DNA: TGTGCCATCAGCCTGACAGGGGGCGCGGATGAGCAGTACTTC. Protein product: CAISLTGGADEQYF.

The table lists this clonotype with a few counts. The rearrangement joins TRBV12-3 or TRBV12-4 to TRBJ1-1; D is unclear. The CDR3 runs 16 residues. V was pared by 1 base and J by 4 bases, with 16 bases between. The CDR3 reads CASSLVTSAGGTEAFF. In nucleotides, the CDR3 is TGTGCCAGCAGTTTAGTCACCAGTGCAGGAGGCACTGAAGCTTTCTTT.

This clonotype turned up a few times. V and J are TRBV7-9 and TRBJ2-7; no clear D gene. There are 15 residues in the CDR3. V was clipped by 4 bases and J by 6 bases, with 19 bases between them. Germline V CDR1 and CDR2: SEHNR, FQNEAQ (reference sequence). This CDR3 is CASSSTSGPLAEQYF. DNA of the CDR3: TGTGCCAGCAGCTCGACCTCCGGGCCTCTTGCCGAGCAGTACTTC.

The V call is TRBV6-5, the J call TRBJ2-3; 10 bases align to TRBD2. V dropped 4 bases and J dropped 6; count of bases not matched to a gene: 10. This CDR3 region has 16 residues. Germline assignment: CDR1 MNHEY and CDR2 SVGAGI. The CDR3 loop reads CASSWLAGDPEDTQYF. The CDR3 bases are TGTGCCAGCAGTTGGCTAGCGGGGGACCCGGAGGATACGCAGTATTTT.

This chain links TRBV7-9 with TRBJ2-2; D may be TRBD2 (6 bases). Germline lookup yields CDR1 SEHNR and CDR2 FQNEAQ (reference sequence). Trimming took 2 bases from V and 3 from J, leaving 10 bases between them. The CDR3 has 15 amino acids. CDR3: CASSLLEGYTGELFF. CDR3 DNA sequence: TGTGCCAGCAGCTTATTGGAGGGGTACACCGGGGAGCTGTTTTTT.

The V and J genes are TRBV12-5 and TRBJ2-5, with 10 bases aligning to TRBD1. The CDR3 contains 16 residues. V dropped 4 bases and J dropped 4; count of bases not matched to a gene: 9. Germline V gene data show CDR1 as LGHNT and CDR2 as FRNRAP. The CDR3: CASGSERQGARETQYF. The CDR3 nucleotides read TGTGCTAGTGGTTCCGAAAGACAGGGGGCGAGAGAGACCCAGTACTTC.